One T cell receptor (beta chain) is described in this entry. There is no known antigen for this receptor. No much larger clone is present one base from it, and per-base qualities are unavailable. RNA was extracted with the RNeasy kit and roughly 0.45 to 1 ug was reverse transcribed using random hexamers. TCR beta CDR3 regions were amplified with the immunoSEQ multiplex PCR assay covering 54 Vbeta and 13 Jbeta segments. Bias from PCR amplification was corrected by using a synthetic template baseline for primer optimization and for computational correction. In the source study's methods: Only productive sequences were kept, with reads annotated to V, D and J genes according to IMGT and analyzed in immunoSEQ Analyzer. To calculate clonality, Shannon entropy was normalized by log2 of the number of productive unique sequences and then subtracted from one. For each patient and control, public and private clones were evaluated within the 100 most prevalent clones. A clone was defined as Susac-specific if it was absent from the healthy and MS cohorts, from 950 to 1,300 published viral clones and from other ImmuneACCESS disease sequences. The public reads were reanalyzed by TCRdb: fastp trimming at Q25, MiXCR alignment, in-frame beta chains only. Here each entry gathers all rows of one CDR3 protein and keeps the most common genes and DNA. The V and J calls shown here were made by TCRdb, not taken from the authors' results. For this sample there are about 180,000 distinct CDR3 sequences; around 95% appear just once. Together, the top ten hold about 0.093% of the sample.

The record originates from a study of CD8 T cells in Susac syndrome (dated by TCRdb to the late 2010s). Notes on the research overall: Whether CD8+ T cell activation and differentiation in Susac syndrome was antigen driven was tested using repertoire sequencing.

Peripheral blood CD8+ and CD4+ T cells from healthy donors, Susac syndrome patients and multiple sclerosis patients were profiled by high-throughput TCR beta sequencing. The multiple sclerosis controls were treatment-naive patients who had stable or active relapsing-remitting disease and met the revised McDonald criteria. Bulk CD8+ and CD4+ T cells were purified by magnetic negative isolation, while CD8+ TEMRA cells were enriched using FACS. Blood was drawn into EDTA tubes, processed within 24 hours, and PBMCs were isolated by density gradient centrifugation. PBMCs intended for TCR sequencing were cryopreserved in liquid nitrogen and thawed later in a water bath at 37 degrees C. The sorted or isolated CD4+, CD8+ and CD8+ TEMRA cells reached a purity of at least 90%. Inclusive of the bounding cysteine and phenylalanine, the CDR3 is 15 residues long. Left in the record is the CDR3 DNA by itself, 45 bases read in frame from the first base. V was cut back by 5 bases and J by 4 bases, leaving a gap of 18 bases between them.

Here is what the overall study found, with its caveats: The number of individuals in the TCR sequencing and HLA analysis was recognized as being relatively small.

The origin of this receptor is a human donor with multiple sclerosis. The sequence joins TRBV12-3 or TRBV12-4 to TRBJ2-7, and perhaps TRBD1 as D gene, on 5 matching bases. The sequenced sample was CD4+ T cells from PBMCs. This receptor has the CDR3 CASSPYDKDTYEQYF. The nucleotides read TGTGCCAGCAGTCCCTACGACAAGGACACGTACGAGCAGTACTTC.